The table lists the clone carrying this TCR beta chain with a few counts. What it binds is not known. This clone may be a read error of a much larger clone one base away. The sample comes from a study of Graves' ophthalmopathy and Graves' hyperthyroidism. Regarding the study as a whole: Clonotypes were expanded in thyroid at above 0.001 frequency, and most also appeared in blood. Ophthalmopathy was separated from stable hyperthyroidism by a 13-signature model with 87.88% sensitivity and approximately 79% specificity. Both an approximately 70% sensitivity and a roughly 72% specificity characterized the model's predictions of ophthalmopathy progression.

The germline gives CDR1 MDHEN, CDR2 SYDVKM. This CDR3 is built from 13 residues. V gave up 1 base and J gave up 1 base, with 4 bases separating them. RNA transcripts were the source from which TCR beta CDR3 regions were amplified. The authors performed first-round RT-PCR with HTBI primers and then a second-round multiplex PCR. TCRdb reanalysed the multiplex PCR reads using MiXCR and keeps one entry per CDR3 protein. The sample lists hundreds of thousands of distinct CDR3 sequences; roughly 20% were seen once. Hyperthyroidism was considered stable when no ophthalmopathy appeared within 18 months of follow-up.

The sequence was obtained from a woman between 18 and 30 years old with stable Graves' hyperthyroidism. The source material was peripheral blood. V gene TRBV28 combines with J gene TRBJ1-1; no clear D. The CDR3, as DNA: TGTGCCAGCAGTTTATTCACGAACACTGAAGCTTTCTTT. This translates into CASSLFTNTEAFF.